This entry features one T cell receptor beta chain sequence. The target of this receptor is not known. No per-base quality is available; no much larger clone lies one base away. The immunoSEQ Assay was used to sequence TCRbeta CDR3 regions. After extraction, genomic DNA underwent amplification by bias-controlled multiplex PCR, followed by high-throughput sequencing. The source study handled its data this way. To quantify the absolute abundance of every unique TCRbeta CDR3 region, sequences were collapsed and filtered. T cell fraction was estimated by normalizing TCRbeta template counts to usable DNA, which was measured by amplifying reference genes present in all nucleated cells. Repertoire TCRs were annotated as SARS-CoV-2-specific when V gene, CDR3 amino acid sequence and J gene were exactly matched to a known reactive TCR set. The reference SARS-CoV-2 TCR set was derived from MIRA and filtered for enrichment in COVID-19-positive ImmuneCODE repertoires, a step that removed public or cross-reactive TCRs. Using the MIRA antigens, annotated TCRs were further analysed by specific ORF or by position within an ORF. Breadth was defined as the number of annotated unique rearrangements divided by the total number of unique productive rearrangements, and depth was defined as the summed frequency of the annotated unique rearrangements. Two-sided Wilcoxon rank-sum tests were applied when comparing TCR breadth between groups. TCRdb obtained this table from immuneACCESS and retained in-frame rearrangements with V and J assigned. These tables miss some clones; where compared with another copy, unresolved V genes account for less than half of the shortfall, and the remainder is unexplained. V and J calls and clone size follow that table, whereas D and trimming were derived from the DNA. This sample lists around 450,000 clones; roughly 90% were detected once. Clones ranked in the top ten supply 3.5% to 4% of the sample.

This entry is derived from a study of Ad26.COV2.S vaccination and SARS-CoV-2 variants (dated by TCRdb to the early 2020s). Notes on the research overall: Vaccine-arm donors were drawn from COV1001, a multicentre, randomized, double-blind, placebo-controlled phase I-IIa trial of Ad26.COV2.S in healthy adults. Ad26.COV2.S was given intramuscularly at 5x10^10 or 1x10^11 viral particles, as a single shot or as two shots 56 days apart. Sequencing of the TCRbeta repertoire served to evaluate the specificity and breadth of SARS-CoV-2-reactive T cell receptors following Ad26.COV2.S vaccination. The TCR-sequenced set comprised around 32 samples: about 19 Ad26.COV2.S vaccine recipients, 5 placebo recipients and 8 SARS-CoV-2 convalescent individuals. Trial participants were randomized into five groups of five: low-dose or high-dose Ad26.COV2.S given once or twice, or placebo on both occasions. Blinding of investigators to trial group allocation was maintained during experiments and outcome assessment.

Results the study describes overall, beyond this receptor: Comparable non-spike TCR breadth was observed between vaccine and placebo recipients, consistent with only spike being contained in the vaccine. Substantial breadth of spike-specific CD8+ and CD4+ T cell responses was reported after vaccination. The study lacked the statistical power to compare responses across vaccine doses or regimens. The authors noted that the TCR breadth and depth analyses may have underestimated total T cell responses. Higher spike-specific TCR breadth was observed in Ad26.COV2.S recipients than in placebo recipients (P = 0.0014).

Per the germline V gene (reference sequence), MNHEY is the CDR1 and SMNVEV is the CDR2. V has 5 bases trimmed and J has 4 bases trimmed; junction bases matching no gene number 3. Inclusive of the bounding cysteine and phenylalanine, the CDR3 is 15 residues long. Of all the DNA, just the CDR3 is kept, 45 bases in frame from base 1. This sample's treatment or condition label indicates: roughly 18 received Ad26.COV2.S at low or high dose, single or two shots; about 5 received placebo; per-sample allocation not given. Repertoires of vaccine and placebo recipients were sequenced from samples taken on day 63 after the first injection. Cohort 1b enrolled 20 to 30 adults aged 18-55 years at a single site in Boston, USA, between 29 July and 7 August 2020. Ad26.COV2.S was a replication-incompetent adenovirus type 26 vector that expressed a prefusion-stabilized SARS-CoV-2 spike protein derived from the original Wuhan strain.

The sequence was obtained from a person aged 18-65 years who received the Ad26.COV2.S COVID-19 vaccine or a placebo. Rearrangement joined TRBV27 to TRBJ2-1; TRBD2 lines up with 12 middle nucleotides. This material consisted of peripheral blood, taken in a trial of Ad26.COV2.S vaccine versus placebo. The base sequence is TGTGCCAGCAGTGCTGGACTAGCGGGGTACAATGAGCAGTTCTTC. It codes for CASSAGLAGYNEQFF.